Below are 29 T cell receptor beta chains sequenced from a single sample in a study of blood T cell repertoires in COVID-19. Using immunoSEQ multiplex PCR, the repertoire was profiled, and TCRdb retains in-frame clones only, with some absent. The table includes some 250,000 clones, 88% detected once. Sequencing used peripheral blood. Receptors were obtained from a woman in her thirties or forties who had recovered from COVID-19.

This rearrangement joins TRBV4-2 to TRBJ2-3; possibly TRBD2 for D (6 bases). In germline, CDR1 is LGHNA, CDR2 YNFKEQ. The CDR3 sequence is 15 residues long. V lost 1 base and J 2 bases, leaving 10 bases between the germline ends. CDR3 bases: TGTGCCAGCAGCCAAGGGCCGGGGGACACAGATACGCAGTATTTT. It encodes CASSQGPGDTDTQYF.

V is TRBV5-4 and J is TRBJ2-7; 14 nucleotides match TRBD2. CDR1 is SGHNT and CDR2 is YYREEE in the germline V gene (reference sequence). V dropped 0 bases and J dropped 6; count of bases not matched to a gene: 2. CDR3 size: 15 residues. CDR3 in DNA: TGTGCCAGCAGCTTGGGACTAGCGGGAGGGGTCGAGCAGTACTTC. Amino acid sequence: CASSLGLAGGVEQYF.

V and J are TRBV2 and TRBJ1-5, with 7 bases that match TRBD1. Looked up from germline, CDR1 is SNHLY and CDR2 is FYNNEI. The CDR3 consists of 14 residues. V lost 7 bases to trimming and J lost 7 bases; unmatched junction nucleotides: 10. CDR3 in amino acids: CASTPLRGPQPQHF. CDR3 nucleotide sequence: TGTGCCAGCACCCCCCTAAGGGGGCCCCAGCCCCAGCATTTT. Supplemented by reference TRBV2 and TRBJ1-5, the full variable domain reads EPEVTQTPSHQVTQMGQEVILRCVPISNHLYFYWYRQILGQKVEFLVSFYNNEISEKSEIFDDQFSVERPDGSNFTLKIRSTKLEDSAMYFCASTPLRGPQPQHFGDGTRLSIL.

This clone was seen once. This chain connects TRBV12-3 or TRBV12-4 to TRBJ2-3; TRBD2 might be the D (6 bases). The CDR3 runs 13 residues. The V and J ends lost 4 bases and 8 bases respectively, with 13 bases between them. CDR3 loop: CASSWRGAGTQYF. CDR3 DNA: TGTGCCAGCAGTTGGAGGGGCGCCGGTACGCAGTATTTT.

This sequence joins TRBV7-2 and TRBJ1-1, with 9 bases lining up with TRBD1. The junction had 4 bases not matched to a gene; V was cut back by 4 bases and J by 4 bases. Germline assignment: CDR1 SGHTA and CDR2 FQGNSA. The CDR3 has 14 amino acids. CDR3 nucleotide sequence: TGTGCCAGCAGCTCCCCGACAGGGGGCACTGAAGCTTTCTTT. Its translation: CASSSPTGGTEAFF.

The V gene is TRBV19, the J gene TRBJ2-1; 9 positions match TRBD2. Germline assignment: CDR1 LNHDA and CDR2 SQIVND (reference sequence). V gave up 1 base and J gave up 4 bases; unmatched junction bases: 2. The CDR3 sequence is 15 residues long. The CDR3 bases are TGTGCCAGTAGTATAGGGCGGGAGGGGTACAATGAGCAGTTCTTC. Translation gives CASSIGREGYNEQFF. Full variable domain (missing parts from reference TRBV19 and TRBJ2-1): DGGITQSPKYLFRKEGQNVTLSCEQNLNHDAMYWYRQDPGQGLRLIYYSQIVNDFQKGDIAEGYSVSREKKESFPLTVTSAQKNPTAFYLCASSIGREGYNEQFFGPGTRLTVL.

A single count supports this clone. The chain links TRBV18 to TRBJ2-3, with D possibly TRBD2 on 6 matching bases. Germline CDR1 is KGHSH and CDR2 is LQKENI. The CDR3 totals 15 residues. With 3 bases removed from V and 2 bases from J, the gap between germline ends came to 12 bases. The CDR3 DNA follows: TGTGCCAGCTCACCTCATGCGGGACTCACAGATACGCAGTATTTT. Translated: CASSPHAGLTDTQYF.

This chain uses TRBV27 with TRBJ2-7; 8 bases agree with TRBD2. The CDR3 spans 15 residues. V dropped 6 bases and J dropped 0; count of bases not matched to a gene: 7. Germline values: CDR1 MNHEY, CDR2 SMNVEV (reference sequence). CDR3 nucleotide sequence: TGTGCCAGCAGACTGGGACTAGACAGCTCCTACGAGCAGTACTTC. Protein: CASRLGLDSSYEQYF.

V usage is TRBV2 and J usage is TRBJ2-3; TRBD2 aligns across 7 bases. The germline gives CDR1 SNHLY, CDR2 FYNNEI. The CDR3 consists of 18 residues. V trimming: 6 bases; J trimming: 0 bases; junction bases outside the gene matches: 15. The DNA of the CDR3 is TGTGCCAGCAGCCCCCGGGGGGTTGCGGACCTTAGCACAGATACGCAGTATTTT. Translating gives CASSPRGVADLSTDTQYF.

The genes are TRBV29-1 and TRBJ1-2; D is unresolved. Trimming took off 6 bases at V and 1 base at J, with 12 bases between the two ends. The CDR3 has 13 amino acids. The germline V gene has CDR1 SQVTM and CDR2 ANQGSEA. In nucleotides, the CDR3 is TGCAGCGTAACCACCGCAGTTAACTATGGCTACACCTTC. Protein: CSVTTAVNYGYTF.

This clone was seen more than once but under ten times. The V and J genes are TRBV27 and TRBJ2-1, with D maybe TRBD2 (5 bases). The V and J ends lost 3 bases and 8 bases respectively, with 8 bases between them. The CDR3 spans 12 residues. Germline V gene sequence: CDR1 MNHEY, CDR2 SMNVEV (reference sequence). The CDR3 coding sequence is TGTGCCAGCAGTTTCCCCGGGGATGAGCAGTTCTTC. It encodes CASSFPGDEQFF.

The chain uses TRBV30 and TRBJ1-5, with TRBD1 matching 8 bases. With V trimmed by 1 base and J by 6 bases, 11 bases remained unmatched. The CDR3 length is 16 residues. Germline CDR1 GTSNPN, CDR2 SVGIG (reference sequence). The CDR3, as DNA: TGTGCCTGGAGTGGGCGGGCCAGGGGGCTAGCTCAGCCCCAGCATTTT. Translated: CAWSGRARGLAQPQHF.

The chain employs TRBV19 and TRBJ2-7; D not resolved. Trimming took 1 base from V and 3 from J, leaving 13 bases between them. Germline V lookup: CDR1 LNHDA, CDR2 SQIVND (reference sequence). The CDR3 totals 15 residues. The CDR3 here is CASSIALGPHYEQYF. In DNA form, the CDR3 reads TGTGCCAGTAGTATAGCGCTGGGCCCCCACTACGAGCAGTACTTC.

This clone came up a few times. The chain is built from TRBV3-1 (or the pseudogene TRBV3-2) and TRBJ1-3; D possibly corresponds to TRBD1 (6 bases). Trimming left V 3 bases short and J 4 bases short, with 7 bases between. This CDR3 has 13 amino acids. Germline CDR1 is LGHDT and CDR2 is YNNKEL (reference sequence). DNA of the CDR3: TGTGCCAGCAGCCACGGACAGGGAAACACCATATATTTT. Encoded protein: CASSHGQGNTIYF.

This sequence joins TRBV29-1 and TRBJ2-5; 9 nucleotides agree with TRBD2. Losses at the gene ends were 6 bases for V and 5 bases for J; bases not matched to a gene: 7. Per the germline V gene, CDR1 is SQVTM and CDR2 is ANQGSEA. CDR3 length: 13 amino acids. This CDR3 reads CSVIAGAGETQYF. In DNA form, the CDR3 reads TGCAGCGTAATAGCGGGAGCGGGGGAGACCCAGTACTTC.

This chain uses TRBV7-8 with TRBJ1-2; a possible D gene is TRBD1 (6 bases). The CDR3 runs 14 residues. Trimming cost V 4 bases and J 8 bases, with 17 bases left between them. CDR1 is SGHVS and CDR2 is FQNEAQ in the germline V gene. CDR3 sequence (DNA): TGTGCCAGCAGCTGGAGTGGGGGGGCGCGAGGCTACACCTTC. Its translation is CASSWSGGARGYTF. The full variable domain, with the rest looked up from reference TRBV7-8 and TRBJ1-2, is GAGVSQSPRYKVAKRGQDVALRCDPISGHVSLFWYQQALGQGPEFLTYFQNEAQLDKSGLPSDRFFAERPEGSVSTLKIQRTQQEDSAVYLCASSWSGGARGYTFGSGTRLTVV.

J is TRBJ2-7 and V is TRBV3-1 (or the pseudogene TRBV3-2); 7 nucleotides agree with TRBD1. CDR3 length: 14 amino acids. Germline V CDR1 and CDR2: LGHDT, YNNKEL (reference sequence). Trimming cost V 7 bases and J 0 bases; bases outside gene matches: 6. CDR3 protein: CASTLGTASYEQYF. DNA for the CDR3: TGTGCCAGCACCCTGGGGACAGCCTCCTACGAGCAGTACTTC.

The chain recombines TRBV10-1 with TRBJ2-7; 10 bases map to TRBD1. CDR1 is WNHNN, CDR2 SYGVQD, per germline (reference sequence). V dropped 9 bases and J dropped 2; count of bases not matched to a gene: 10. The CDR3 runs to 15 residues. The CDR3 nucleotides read TGCGCCAGAAGGGGGTGGGGACAGGGGACCTACGAGCAGTACTTC. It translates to CARRGWGQGTYEQYF.

This CDR3 reads CASSPRGSGLAKNIQYF. The CDR3, as DNA: TGTGCCAGCAGCCCCCGGGGTAGCGGGCTAGCCAAAAACATTCAGTACTTC. The chain has TRBV6-2 or TRBV6-3 and TRBJ2-4; TRBD2 aligns across 7 bases. The CDR3 sequence is 17 residues long. The V gene's germline CDR1 is MNHEY and CDR2 SVGEGT. V lost 6 bases, J lost 0 bases, and 11 bases stayed unmatched.

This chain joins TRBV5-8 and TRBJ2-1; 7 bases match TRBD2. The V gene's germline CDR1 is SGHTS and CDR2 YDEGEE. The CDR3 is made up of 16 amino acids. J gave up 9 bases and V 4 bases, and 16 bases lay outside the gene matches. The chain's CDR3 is CASSRPGRAGWGEQFF. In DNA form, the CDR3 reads TGTGCCAGCAGCCGTCCCGGGCGAGCGGGATGGGGTGAGCAGTTCTTC.

Here the CDR3 reads CASSLAPRGYGYTF. The CDR3 bases are TGTGCCAGCAGCTTAGCCCCGCGGGGCTATGGCTACACCTTC. This chain uses TRBV7-3 with TRBJ1-2; D call uncertain. The length of the CDR3 is 14 residues. CDR1 SGHTA and CDR2 FQGTGA come from the germline V gene. V shed 2 bases and J shed 4 bases, with 11 bases lying between them.

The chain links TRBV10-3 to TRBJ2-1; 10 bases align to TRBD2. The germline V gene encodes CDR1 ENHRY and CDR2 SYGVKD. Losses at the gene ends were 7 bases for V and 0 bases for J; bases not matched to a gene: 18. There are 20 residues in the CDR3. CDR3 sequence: CAITPTKREGGKSSYNEQFF. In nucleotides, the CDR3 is TGTGCCATCACCCCCACCAAGCGGGAGGGCGGAAAAAGCTCCTACAATGAGCAGTTCTTC.

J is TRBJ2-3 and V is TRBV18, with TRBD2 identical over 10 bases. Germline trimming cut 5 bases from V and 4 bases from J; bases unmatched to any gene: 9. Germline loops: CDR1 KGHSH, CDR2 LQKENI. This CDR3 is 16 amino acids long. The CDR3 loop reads CASSSQASGSPDTQYF. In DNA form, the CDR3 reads TGTGCCAGCTCATCACAGGCTAGCGGGAGCCCAGATACGCAGTATTTT.

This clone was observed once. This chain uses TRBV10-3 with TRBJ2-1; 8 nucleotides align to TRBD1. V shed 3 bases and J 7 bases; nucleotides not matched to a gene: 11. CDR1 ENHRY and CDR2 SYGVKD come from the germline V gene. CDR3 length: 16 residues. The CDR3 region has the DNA TGTGCCATCAGTGATGGGCCAGCTGGACAGGGTAATGAGCAGTTCTTC. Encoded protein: CAISDGPAGQGNEQFF.

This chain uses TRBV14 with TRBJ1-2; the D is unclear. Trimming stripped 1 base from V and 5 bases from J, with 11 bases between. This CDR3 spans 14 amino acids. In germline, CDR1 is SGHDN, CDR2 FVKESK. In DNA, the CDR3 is TGTGCCAGCAGCCAAGGGAGATTTAGGTATGGCTACACCTTC. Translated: CASSQGRFRYGYTF.

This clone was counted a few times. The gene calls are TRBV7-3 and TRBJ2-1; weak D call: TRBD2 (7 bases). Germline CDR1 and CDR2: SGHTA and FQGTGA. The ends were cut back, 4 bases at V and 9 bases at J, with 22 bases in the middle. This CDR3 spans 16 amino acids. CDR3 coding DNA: TGTGCCAGCAGCTCCCCCGGGGGGCGAGGGAATTCTGAGCAGTTCTTC. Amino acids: CASSSPGGRGNSEQFF.

In nucleotides, the CDR3 is TGTGCCAGCAGCTTCGGGGGAACGGCCTACGAGCAGTACTTC. Its translation: CASSFGGTAYEQYF. The chain joins TRBV5-5 to TRBJ2-7; perhaps TRBD2 as D (6 bases). V was pared by 2 bases and J by 2 bases, with 11 bases between. The germline V gene encodes CDR1 SGHKS and CDR2 YYEKEE (reference sequence). The CDR3 length is 14 residues.

CDR3 loop: CASSEYRGIVYEQYF. CDR3 DNA sequence: TGTGCCAGCAGTGAATATCGCGGGATTGTGTACGAGCAGTACTTC. V gene TRBV25-1 combines with J gene TRBJ2-7; D might be TRBD2 (6 bases). The CDR3 loop spans 15 amino acids. V lost 0 bases to trimming and J lost 4 bases, with 13 bases between them. The germline V gene encodes CDR1 MGHDK and CDR2 SYGVNS.

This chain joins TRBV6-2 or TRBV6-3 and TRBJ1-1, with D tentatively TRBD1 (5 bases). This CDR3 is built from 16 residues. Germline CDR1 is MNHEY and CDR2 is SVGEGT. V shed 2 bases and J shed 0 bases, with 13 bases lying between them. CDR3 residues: CASSYPRQHLNTEAFF. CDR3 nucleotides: TGTGCCAGCAGTTACCCCCGACAGCACCTGAACACTGAAGCTTTCTTT.